This TCR beta chain was profiled in a study of STAT5B mutations in CD4+ large granular lymphocyte leukemia (dated 2022 in TCRdb). Some background on the complete study: Among the healthy controls, the CDR3 'QG' motif was associated with a particular HLA allele. TCRbeta repertoires of CD4+ T-cell large granular lymphocyte leukemia patients were compared with those of healthy blood donors. Flow cytometry on FACSCanto II or FACSVerse showed that the purified fractions were more than 95% pure among lymphocytes. What the research found in general, with its limitations: TRBV06-family usage was enriched among the top patient clones (8/27) compared with healthy controls (2/35). Greater clonality appeared to be present in CD4-sorted patient repertoires than in healthy CD4+ repertoires, and the difference was retained after the putative leukemic clones were removed. The data were not HLA-matched, and the relatively small sample size could explain the higher clonality seen in CD4+ compared with CD8+ T-LGLL. Main leukemic clonotypes were private to each patient, although approximately 25% of the main leukemic clonotypes were found at low frequency in the non-leukemic repertoires of other patients.

Healthy controls were approximately 40 blood donors whose buffy coats came from the Finnish Red Cross blood service. All TCR-sequenced material derived from peripheral blood: patient blood samples and healthy donor buffy coats. Ficoll-Hypaque gradient centrifugation was used to isolate peripheral blood mononuclear cells. For the healthy controls, CD4+ cells were obtained from buffy coats by magnetic purification. The Gentra Puregene Cell and Tissue kit was used to extract genomic DNA, and a Qubit 2.0 fluorometer was used to measure the amount of genomic DNA. V lost 4 bases and J lost 8 bases; the stretch between them is 11 bases long. From the cysteine up to the phenylalanine, the CDR3 has a length of 12 residues. Only the CDR3 DNA is retained, 36 bases long and in frame from the first base. Via the germline V gene, CDR1 is MNHEY and CDR2 SVGAGI. The immunoSEQ assay at survey resolution was applied to genomic DNA for sequencing of TCRbeta rearrangements. Per the authors' processing: A lowest detectable productive clonotype frequency of 2.59 x 10-5 was observed in the TCR sequencing data. Only productive TCRbeta rearrangements, defined as complete and in-frame sequences, were included in the analyses. Sample clonality was computed as Simpson clonality in the immunoSEQ Analyzer version 3.0. Clones were grouped by frequency into very rare, small, medium, large (1-20%) or hyperexpanded (>20%) categories. Generation probabilities were estimated with OLGA 1.2.3, V-gene circos plots were generated with VDJtools, specificities were searched for in VDJdb, and CDR3 motifs were identified with GLIPH. The table was pulled from immuneACCESS by TCRdb, which kept in-frame rearrangements only. Such tables lose some clones; where checked, under half of the loss comes from unresolved V genes, and the rest has no known cause. From that table come the V and J calls and clone size; the DNA was used to work out D and trimming. The sample table contains approximately 34,000 clones; only one count was recorded for about 71% of them. The ten largest clonotypes hold roughly 2% of the sample.

Notes on this clone: Its antigen target is currently unknown. No base-level quality is on record; no much larger clone is a single base apart.

What was sequenced was CD4+ T cells from blood buffy coats. The TCR sequence derives from a human donor in good health. This chain joins TRBV6-5 to TRBJ1-2; TRBD1 is possibly the D segment (5 matching bases). The DNA sequence is given as TGTGCCAGCAGTTTTAGTGGGGGGGGCTACACCTTC. This encodes CASSFSGGGYTF.